This T cell receptor (beta chain) stems from a study of CD8 T cells in Susac syndrome. V lost 0 bases to trimming and J lost 5 bases; unmatched junction nucleotides: 9. This CDR3 region has 17 residues. Germline V gene sequence: CDR1 SGHDN, CDR2 FVKESK. RNA was extracted with the RNeasy kit, and a quantity of roughly 0.5 to 1 ug was reverse transcribed using random hexamers. Each CDR3 protein is one row after TCRdb ran MiXCR on the immunoSEQ multiplex PCR reads. The repertoire holds approximately 190,000 distinct CDR3 sequences, with 85% to 95% as singletons. This TCR was sampled from a human donor with Susac syndrome. Specimen: CD8+ T cells from PBMCs. The chain uses TRBV14 and TRBJ2-1; 8 bases fit TRBD2. The CDR3 spells CASSQDVKREFNNEQFF. The CDR3 DNA is TGTGCCAGCAGCCAAGACGTTAAGCGGGAGTTTAACAATGAGCAGTTCTTC.